Below are 20 T cell receptor beta chains sequenced from a single sample in a study of OX40 agonist ivuxolimab in advanced cancers. Using immunoSEQ multiplex PCR, the repertoire was profiled, and TCRdb retains in-frame clones only, with some absent. This table holds fewer than 100,000 clones, around 83% found once. The sequences come from CD4+ or CD8+ T cells sorted from blood, collected in a trial of the OX40 agonist ivuxolimab. Receptors were obtained from an adult with an advanced solid tumor such as melanoma, head and neck, liver or kidney cancer.

With respect to this clone: The junction and the germline gene differ at one end; a read error may be behind it. The rearrangement links TRBV5-5 to TRBJ1-1; possible D gene TRBD1, 5 bases. CDR1 SGHKS and CDR2 YYEKEE come from the germline V gene (reference sequence). CDR3 length: 14 amino acids. The CDR3 region is CASTLGRPNTEAFF. CDR3 nucleotides: TGTGCCAGCACCTTGGGACGGCCTAACACTGAAGCTTTCTTT.

The J gene is TRBJ1-4, the V gene TRBV9, with a tentative D call TRBD1 (5 bases). CDR1 and CDR2 (germline): SGDLS, YYNGEE. Trimming left V 0 bases short and J 0 bases short, with 15 bases between. The CDR3 length is 18 residues. CDR3 region: CASSVGKGIRATNEKLFF. CDR3 DNA: TGTGCCAGCAGCGTAGGGAAGGGGATTCGGGCAACTAATGAAAAACTGTTTTTT.

V and J are TRBV5-1 and TRBJ1-4; 7 nucleotides align to TRBD1. V lost 3 bases, J lost 8 bases, and 10 bases stayed unmatched. CDR3 length: 15 amino acids. The germline V gene has CDR1 SGHRS and CDR2 YFSETQ. The CDR3 bases are TGCGCCAGCAGCTCCCAGACAGGGAGGCAGGAAAAACTGTTTTTT. It encodes CASSSQTGRQEKLFF.

This chain joins TRBV9 and TRBJ1-6; 9 bases map to TRBD1. Germline V lookup: CDR1 SGDLS, CDR2 YYNGEE. The CDR3 loop spans 17 amino acids. V lost 4 bases, J lost 1 base, and 6 bases stayed unmatched. The CDR3 is CASSSGQGKSYNSPLHF. The CDR3 nucleotides are TGTGCCAGCAGCTCTGGACAGGGGAAGTCCTATAATTCACCCCTCCACTTT.

The DNA of the CDR3 is TGCGCCAGCAGTCGGACGGAGACTACCGACCCCAAAAACATTCAGTACTTC. As protein: CASSRTETTDPKNIQYF. The chain is built from TRBV5-1 and TRBJ2-4; D possibly corresponds to TRBD2 (5 bases). The CDR3 consists of 17 residues. Looked up from germline, CDR1 is SGHRS and CDR2 is YFSETQ. V was pared by 5 bases and J by 2 bases, with 20 bases between.

The CDR3 is CASSVGVAGATYNEQFF. The CDR3, as DNA: TGTGCCAGCAGCGTAGGGGTAGCGGGTGCTACCTACAATGAGCAGTTCTTC. The chain recombines TRBV9 with TRBJ2-1; 7 nucleotides agree with TRBD2. From germline, CDR1 is SGDLS and CDR2 YYNGEE. This CDR3 spans 17 amino acids. Germline trimming cut 0 bases from V and 2 bases from J; bases unmatched to any gene: 8.

In this sample, this clone turned up a few times. J is TRBJ2-6 and V is TRBV27, with D tentatively TRBD1 (6 bases). V gave up 2 bases and J gave up 1 base, with 18 bases separating them. CDR1 and CDR2 from the germline V gene are MNHEY and SMNVEV (reference sequence). There are 19 residues in the CDR3. The CDR3 sequence: CASSLTGLNRHSGANVLTF. The DNA of the CDR3 is TGTGCCAGCAGTTTAACAGGGTTAAATCGACATTCTGGGGCCAACGTCCTGACTTTC. The full variable domain, in which reference TRBV27 and TRBJ2-6 provide the parts outside the CDR3, is EAQVTQNPRYLITVTGKKLTVTCSQNMNHEYMSWYRQDPGLGLRQIYYSMNVEVTDKGDVPEGYKVSRKEKRNFPLILESPSPNQTSLYFCASSLTGLNRHSGANVLTFGAGSRLTVL.

This chain links TRBV6-5 with TRBJ1-6; D call uncertain. Germline loops: CDR1 MNHEY, CDR2 SVGAGI. V dropped 4 bases and J dropped 9 bases, with 13 bases sitting between them. The CDR3 runs to 14 residues. CDR3 sequence reads: CASSSLEGFSPLHF. In DNA, the CDR3 is TGTGCCAGCAGTTCCCTCGAAGGGTTTTCACCCCTCCACTTT.

In its sample, this clone was seen once. The chain joins TRBV20-1 to TRBJ1-1; a possible D gene is TRBD1 (6 bases). The CDR3 has 11 amino acids. The V and J ends lost 7 bases and 7 bases respectively, with 13 bases between them. CDR1 and CDR2 (germline): DFQATT, SNEGSKA (reference sequence). The CDR3 loop reads CSGERGLEAFF. CDR3 coding DNA: TGCAGTGGGGAGCGGGGGCTTGAAGCTTTCTTT.

The V call is TRBV10-3, the J call TRBJ2-3, with D perhaps matching TRBD2 (6 bases). Trimming stripped 2 bases from V and 7 bases from J, with 10 bases between. From germline, CDR1 is ENHRY and CDR2 SYGVKD. CDR3 length: 13 residues. The CDR3 protein is CAISEMEGYTQYF. The CDR3 DNA follows: TGTGCCATCAGTGAGATGGAGGGATATACGCAGTATTTT.

This chain joins TRBV2 and TRBJ1-4, with D hard to call. V lost 4 bases and J lost 7, with 4 bases in between. The CDR3 extends over 11 amino acids. Germline V CDR1 and CDR2: SNHLY, FYNNEI. The CDR3 DNA is TGTGCCAGCAGTGTAGGTGAAAAACTGTTTTTT. Protein: CASSVGEKLFF.

Details on this clone: Other DNA sequences of this sample code for an identical CDR3. This chain joins TRBV7-9 and TRBJ2-7; 8 nucleotides match TRBD1. The J segment lost 3 bases and the V segment lost 5 bases, leaving 3 bases of the junction unmatched. The CDR3 is 13 amino acids. In germline, CDR1 is SEHNR, CDR2 FQNEAQ (reference sequence). CDR3 sequence (DNA): TGTGCCAGCAGCCTCGGGACAGGCTACGAGCAGTACTTC. It yields the protein CASSLGTGYEQYF.

CDR3 DNA sequence: TGCGCCAGCAGCCTTTATAGCGGGAGGGCCTACGAGCAGTACTTC. Translation gives CASSLYSGRAYEQYF. The chain combines TRBV4-3 with TRBJ2-7; 11 bases are shared with TRBD2. Germline lookup yields CDR1 LGHNA and CDR2 YSLEER. The CDR3 contains 15 residues. Trimming cost V 4 bases and J 2 bases; bases outside gene matches: 4.

This clone was found once. The chain joins TRBV29-1 to TRBJ1-2; possible D gene TRBD1, 5 bases. The CDR3 is 15 amino acids. V gave up 1 base and J gave up 7 bases, with 19 bases separating them. CDR1 and CDR2 (germline): SQVTM, ANQGSEA. CDR3 in amino acids: CSVEGGAGKEGGYTF. As DNA, the CDR3 is TGCAGCGTTGAAGGTGGGGCCGGAAAAGAGGGTGGCTACACCTTC.

The rearrangement joins TRBV28 to TRBJ1-2; 8 bases align to TRBD1. Germline CDR1 MDHEN, CDR2 SYDVKM. V lost 2 bases and J lost 8; bases outside the gene matches: 7. There are 14 residues in the CDR3. The CDR3 region has the DNA TGTGCCAGCAGTTTACCAGGGGGCGCGGGAGGCTACACCTTC. Protein product: CASSLPGGAGGYTF.

This clone was counted between two and nine times. The rearrangement joins TRBV7-9 to TRBJ2-5; TRBD2 aligns across 10 bases. This CDR3 comprises 16 residues. V lost 5 bases, J lost 1 base, and 7 bases stayed unmatched. Germline values: CDR1 SEHNR, CDR2 FQNEAQ (reference sequence). The CDR3: CASSPRLAGGQETQYF. CDR3 in DNA: TGTGCCAGCAGCCCCAGGTTAGCGGGGGGCCAAGAGACCCAGTACTTC.

This sequence joins TRBV28 and TRBJ2-5, with no clear D. The germline V and J ends were trimmed by 2 bases and 5 bases, with 9 bases remaining between them. CDR3 size: 13 residues. Germline CDR1 MDHEN, CDR2 SYDVKM. The CDR3 DNA follows: TGTGCCAGCAGTTTAGCCGCGAGGGAGACCCAGTACTTC. Protein: CASSLAARETQYF.

The genes are TRBV4-2 and TRBJ1-3; D unclear. Between the trimmed V and J ends, which lost 5 bases and 0 bases, there was a span of 14 bases. The length of the CDR3 is 16 residues. The germline CDR1 and CDR2 sequences are LGHNA and YNFKEQ. CDR3 region: CASSNSATFSGNTIYF. The CDR3 DNA is TGTGCCAGCAGCAATTCTGCGACCTTCTCTGGAAACACCATATATTTT.

This sequence joins TRBV10-3 and TRBJ2-3; TRBD1 aligns across 8 bases. Looked up from germline, CDR1 is ENHRY and CDR2 is SYGVKD. This CDR3 has 17 amino acids. Trimming removed 6 bases from V and 1 base from J; junction bases left unmatched: 12. DNA of the CDR3: TGTGCCATCAGCCCCGGGAGACAGGGGAATCGCACAGATACGCAGTATTTT. Protein product: CAISPGRQGNRTDTQYF.

This clone was recorded once. The CDR3 protein is CASSTRVNEQFF. The CDR3 DNA is TGTGCCAGCAGTACGAGGGTCAATGAGCAGTTCTTC. The chain has TRBV6-5 and TRBJ2-1; D may be TRBD2 (5 bases). Trimming shortened V by 5 bases and J by 6 bases, and 8 bases separated the two germline ends. CDR3 length: 12 residues. In germline, CDR1 is MNHEY, CDR2 SVGAGI.